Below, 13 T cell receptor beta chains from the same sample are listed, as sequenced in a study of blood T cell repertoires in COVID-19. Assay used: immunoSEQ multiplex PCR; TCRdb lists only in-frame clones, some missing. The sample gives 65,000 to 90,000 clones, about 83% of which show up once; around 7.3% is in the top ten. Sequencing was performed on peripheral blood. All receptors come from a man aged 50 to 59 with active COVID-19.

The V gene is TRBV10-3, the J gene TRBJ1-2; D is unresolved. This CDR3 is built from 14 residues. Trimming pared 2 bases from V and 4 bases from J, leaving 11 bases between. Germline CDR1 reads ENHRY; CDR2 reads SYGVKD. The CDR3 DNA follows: TGTGCCATCAGTGAGGCGATAGGACTCTATGGCTACACCTTC. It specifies CAISEAIGLYGYTF.

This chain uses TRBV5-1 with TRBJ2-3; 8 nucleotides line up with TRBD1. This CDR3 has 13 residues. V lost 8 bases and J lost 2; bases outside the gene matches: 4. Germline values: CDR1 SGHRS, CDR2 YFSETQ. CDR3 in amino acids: CASRTGITDTQYF. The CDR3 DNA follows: TGCGCCAGTCGGACAGGGATCACAGATACGCAGTATTTT.

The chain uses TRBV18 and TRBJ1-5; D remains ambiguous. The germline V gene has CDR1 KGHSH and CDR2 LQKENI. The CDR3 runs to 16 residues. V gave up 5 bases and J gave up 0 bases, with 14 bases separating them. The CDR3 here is CASSIGSTYSNQPQHF. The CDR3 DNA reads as TGTGCCAGCTCAATAGGGAGTACGTATAGCAATCAGCCCCAGCATTTT.

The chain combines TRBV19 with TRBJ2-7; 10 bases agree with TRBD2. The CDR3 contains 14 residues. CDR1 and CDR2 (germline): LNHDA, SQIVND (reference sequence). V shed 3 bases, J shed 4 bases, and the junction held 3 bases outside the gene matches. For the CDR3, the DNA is TGTGCCAGTAGTATTGCTAGCGGGAGTTACGAGCAGTACTTC. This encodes CASSIASGSYEQYF.

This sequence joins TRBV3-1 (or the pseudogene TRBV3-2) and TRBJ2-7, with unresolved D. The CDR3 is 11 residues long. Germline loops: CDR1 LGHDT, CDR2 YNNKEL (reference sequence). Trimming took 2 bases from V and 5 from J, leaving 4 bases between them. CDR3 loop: CASSQLHEQYF. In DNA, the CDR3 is TGTGCCAGCAGCCAACTACACGAGCAGTACTTC.

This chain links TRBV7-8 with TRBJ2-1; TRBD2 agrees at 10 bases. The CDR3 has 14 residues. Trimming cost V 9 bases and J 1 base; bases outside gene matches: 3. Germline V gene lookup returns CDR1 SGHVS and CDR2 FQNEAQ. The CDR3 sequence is CASKREGSYNEQFF. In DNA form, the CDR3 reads TGTGCCAGTAAGCGGGAGGGTTCCTACAATGAGCAGTTCTTC. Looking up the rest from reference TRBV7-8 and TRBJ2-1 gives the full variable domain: GAGVSQSPRYKVAKRGQDVALRCDPISGHVSLFWYQQALGQGPEFLTYFQNEAQLDKSGLPSDRFFAERPEGSVSTLKIQRTQQEDSAVYLCASKREGSYNEQFFGPGTRLTVL.

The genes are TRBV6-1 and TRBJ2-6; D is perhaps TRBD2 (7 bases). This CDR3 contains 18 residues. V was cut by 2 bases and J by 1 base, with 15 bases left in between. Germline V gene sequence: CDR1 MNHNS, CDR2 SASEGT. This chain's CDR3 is CASSEWGRGTSGANVLTF. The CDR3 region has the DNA TGTGCCAGCAGTGAATGGGGGCGGGGGACGTCTGGGGCCAACGTCCTGACTTTC.

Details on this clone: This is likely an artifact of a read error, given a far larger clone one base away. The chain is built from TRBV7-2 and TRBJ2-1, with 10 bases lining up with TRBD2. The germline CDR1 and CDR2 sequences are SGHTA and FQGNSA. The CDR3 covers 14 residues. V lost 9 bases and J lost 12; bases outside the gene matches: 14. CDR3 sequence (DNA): TGTGCCAGTATAACTAGCGGGACCCCAACAGGGCAGTTCTTC. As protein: CASITSGTPTGQFF.

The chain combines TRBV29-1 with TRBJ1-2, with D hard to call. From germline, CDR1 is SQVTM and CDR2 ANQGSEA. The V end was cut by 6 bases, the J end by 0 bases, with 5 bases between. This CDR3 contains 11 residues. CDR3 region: CSVSSNYGYTF. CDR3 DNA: TGCAGCGTCTCCTCTAACTATGGCTACACCTTC.

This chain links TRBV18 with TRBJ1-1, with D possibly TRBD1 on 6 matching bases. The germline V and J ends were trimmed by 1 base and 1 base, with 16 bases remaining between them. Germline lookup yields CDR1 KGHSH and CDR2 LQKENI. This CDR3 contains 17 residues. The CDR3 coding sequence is TGTGCCAGCTCACCACTGGGGGCACTCCCCCCGAACACTGAAGCTTTCTTT. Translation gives CASSPLGALPPNTEAFF. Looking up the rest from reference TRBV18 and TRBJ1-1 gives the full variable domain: NAGVMQNPRHLVRRRGQEARLRCSPMKGHSHVYWYRQLPEEGLKFMVYLQKENIIDESGMPKERFSAEFPKEGPSILRIQQVVRGDSAAYFCASSPLGALPPNTEAFFGQGTRLTVV.

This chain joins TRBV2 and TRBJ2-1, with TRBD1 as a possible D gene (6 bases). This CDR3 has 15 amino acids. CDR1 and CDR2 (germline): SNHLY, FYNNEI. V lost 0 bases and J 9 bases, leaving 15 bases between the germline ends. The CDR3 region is CASSEALQGHGEQFF. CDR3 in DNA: TGTGCCAGCAGTGAAGCGCTTCAGGGACACGGTGAGCAGTTCTTC.

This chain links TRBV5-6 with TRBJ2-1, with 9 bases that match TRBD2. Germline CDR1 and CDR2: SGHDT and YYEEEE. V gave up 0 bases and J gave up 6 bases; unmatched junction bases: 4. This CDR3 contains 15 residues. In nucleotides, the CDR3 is TGTGCCAGCAGCTTGGGGCTAGCGGGGAGCAATGAGCAGTTCTTC. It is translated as CASSLGLAGSNEQFF.

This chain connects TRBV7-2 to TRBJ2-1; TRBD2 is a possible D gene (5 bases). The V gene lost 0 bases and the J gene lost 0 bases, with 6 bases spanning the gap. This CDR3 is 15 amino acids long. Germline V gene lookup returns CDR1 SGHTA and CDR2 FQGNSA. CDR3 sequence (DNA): TGTGCCAGCAGCTTAGCGGGAGACTCCTACAATGAGCAGTTCTTC. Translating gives CASSLAGDSYNEQFF.